Presented here are 29 T cell receptor beta chains from one specimen sequenced in a study of T cells after yellow fever vaccination. MiXCR, applied by TCRdb to the 5' RACE reads, yields one record per CDR3 protein. The table lists about 260,000 distinct CDR3 sequences, roughly 4.8% of them singletons. The sample was CD4+ T cells sorted from PBMCs, taken on the day of the yellow fever booster vaccination. The source of these receptors is a man aged 18 to 30 who received the YFV17D yellow fever vaccine.

This clonotype was picked up many times. The J gene is TRBJ2-1, the V gene TRBV4-1; a weak D match, TRBD2 (6 bases). CDR1 MGHRA and CDR2 YSYEKL come from the germline V gene. CDR3 size: 16 residues. Trimming shortened V by 1 base and J by 5 bases, and 15 bases separated the two germline ends. CDR3 region: CASSQGGAATHNEQFF. The CDR3 DNA sequence: TGCGCCAGCAGCCAAGGCGGGGCCGCGACCCACAATGAGCAGTTCTTC.

The chain links TRBV4-3 to TRBJ1-3; 7 bases line up with TRBD1. In germline, CDR1 is LGHNA, CDR2 YSLEER. J lost 0 bases, V lost 1 base, and 6 bases had no gene match. The CDR3 consists of 17 residues. The CDR3 region is CASSQAPTGTSGNTIYF. The CDR3 nucleotides are TGCGCCAGCAGCCAAGCCCCGACAGGGACCTCTGGAAACACCATATATTTT.

The J gene is TRBJ2-7, the V gene TRBV6-9; 7 bases align to TRBD2. V lost 5 bases to trimming and J lost 3 bases; unmatched junction nucleotides: 7. The CDR3 totals 14 residues. Germline CDR1 reads MNHGY; CDR2 reads SVAAGI. Here the CDR3 DNA reads TGTGCCAGCAGTCCGACTCGCGGGGGCTACGAGCAGTACTTC. It codes for CASSPTRGGYEQYF.

The sample holds a few counts of this clonotype. The V call is TRBV27, the J call TRBJ1-2, with unresolved D. The germline V gene has CDR1 MNHEY and CDR2 SMNVEV (reference sequence). Trimming stripped 5 bases from V and 5 bases from J, with 12 bases between. The length of the CDR3 is 13 residues. For the CDR3, the DNA is TGTGCCAGCAGTGCGACACCGATTTATGGCTACACCTTC. Translation gives CASSATPIYGYTF.

This sequence joins TRBV27 and TRBJ2-5, with D possibly matching TRBD2 (6 bases). The germline gives CDR1 MNHEY, CDR2 SMNVEV (reference sequence). Trimming removed 1 base from V and 5 bases from J, with 20 bases in between. This CDR3 is built from 17 residues. The CDR3 DNA reads as TGTGCCAGCAGTTTATTCTGGCGGGGATCGGATTTGGAGACCCAGTACTTC. It encodes CASSLFWRGSDLETQYF.

This chain connects TRBV6-2 or TRBV6-3 to TRBJ2-5; D could derive from TRBD1 or TRBD2 (6 bases each). Germline V gene sequence: CDR1 MNHEY, CDR2 SVGEGT. Trimming took off 5 bases at V and 7 bases at J, with 11 bases between the two ends. The CDR3 is 12 residues long. CDR3 protein: CASSIRGATQYF. In nucleotides, the CDR3 is TGTGCCAGCAGTATAAGGGGGGCGACCCAGTACTTC.

This clonotype was observed a few times. The V gene is TRBV9, the J gene TRBJ1-1; TRBD1 is a possible D gene (6 bases). The CDR3 consists of 15 residues. Trimming pared 3 bases from V and 5 bases from J, leaving 17 bases between. Germline CDR1 SGDLS, CDR2 YYNGEE. The CDR3 region is CASSAHTQGETEAFF. The DNA of the CDR3 is TGTGCCAGCAGCGCCCACACACAGGGTGAGACTGAAGCTTTCTTT.

The table lists this clonotype with many counts. The chain employs TRBV18 and TRBJ2-3; D ambiguous. V lost 1 base and J 2 bases, leaving 4 bases between the germline ends. This CDR3 contains 13 residues. CDR1 is KGHSH, CDR2 LQKENI, per germline. CDR3 region: CASSPRNTDTQYF. CDR3 sequence (DNA): TGTGCCAGCTCACCACGAAACACAGATACGCAGTATTTT.

The table lists this clonotype with a few counts. The chain recombines TRBV5-5 with TRBJ2-7; D perhaps matches TRBD1 (5 bases). CDR3 size: 14 residues. CDR1 and CDR2 from the germline V gene are SGHKS and YYEKEE (reference sequence). V lost 2 bases and J lost 7, with 16 bases in between. Here the CDR3 reads CASSLHRSPREQYV. In DNA form, the CDR3 reads TGTGCCAGCAGCTTACACAGGAGCCCCCGGGAGCAGTACGTC.

This sequence joins TRBV6-2 or TRBV6-3 and TRBJ1-1; D is undetermined. V was shortened by 3 bases and J by 7 bases, with 6 bases between the two germline ends. Looked up from germline, CDR1 is MNHEY and CDR2 is SVGEGT. CDR3 length: 11 residues. The CDR3 bases are TGTGCCAGCAGTTATGGGCATGAAGCTTTCTTT. This codes for CASSYGHEAFF.

This clonotype has a handful of counts. The V and J genes are TRBV20-1 and TRBJ1-1, with 11 nucleotides matching TRBD1. Germline CDR1 is DFQATT and CDR2 is SNEGSKA (reference sequence). This CDR3 has 14 residues. The trim removed 1 base at V and 3 bases at J, leaving 1 base unmatched. The CDR3 protein is CSARGDRGYTEAFF. CDR3 sequence (DNA): TGCAGTGCTAGAGGGGACAGGGGGTACACTGAAGCTTTCTTT.

This clonotype was found a few times. The rearrangement links TRBV5-4 to TRBJ2-5, with 10 nucleotides matching TRBD2. This CDR3 has 14 residues. Unmatched junction bases numbered 3, after V lost 1 base and J lost 6 bases. The germline gives CDR1 SGHNT, CDR2 YYREEE (reference sequence). The CDR3 spells CASSLTSGEKTQYF. CDR3 nucleotides: TGTGCCAGCAGCTTGACTAGCGGGGAGAAGACCCAGTACTTC.

This clonotype turned up a few times. This chain connects TRBV6-5 to TRBJ2-7, with a tentative D call TRBD1 (5 bases). In germline, CDR1 is MNHEY, CDR2 SVGAGI. The CDR3 runs 15 residues. The ends were cut back, 2 bases at V and 1 base at J, with 12 bases in the middle. This CDR3 is CASSYGQGISYEQYF. In nucleotides, the CDR3 is TGTGCCAGCAGTTACGGTCAGGGCATTTCCTACGAGCAGTACTTC.

This clonotype has just one count. This chain uses TRBV7-2 with TRBJ1-1, with D uncertain. The V end lost 2 bases, the J end lost 7 bases, and 11 bases lay between the germline ends. The CDR3 sequence is 13 residues long. Germline V lookup: CDR1 SGHTA, CDR2 FQGNSA. CDR3 bases: TGTGCCAGCAGCTTACTAGGGCGTGGTGAAGCTTTCTTT. Amino acid sequence: CASSLLGRGEAFF.

V gene TRBV12-3 or TRBV12-4 combines with J gene TRBJ1-4; no definite D call. The CDR3 runs to 15 residues. V gave up 4 bases and J gave up 8 bases, with 17 bases separating them. CDR3 region: CASSSSLPGKEKLFF. In nucleotides, the CDR3 is TGTGCCAGCAGTTCGAGCCTCCCGGGCAAAGAAAAACTGTTTTTT.

This clonotype was counted many times. The V gene is TRBV4-3, the J gene TRBJ1-6; weak D call: TRBD1 (5 bases). Per the germline V gene, CDR1 is LGHNA and CDR2 is YSLEER. V lost 1 base to trimming and J lost 7 bases, with 11 bases between them. The CDR3 has 15 amino acids. Here the CDR3 reads CASSQVPGGNSPLHF. CDR3 in DNA: TGCGCCAGCAGCCAAGTCCCCGGGGGAAATTCACCCCTCCACTTT.

This clonotype was picked up many times. This chain connects TRBV12-3 or TRBV12-4 to TRBJ2-3; D perhaps matches TRBD2 (5 bases). Deletions cut 6 bases from V and 8 bases from J, with 12 bases between. The CDR3 covers 12 residues. The CDR3 sequence: CASRPGYGTQYF. CDR3 nucleotide sequence: TGTGCCAGCAGACCGGGGTACGGTACGCAGTATTTT.

This clonotype was counted ten times or more. V and J are TRBV20-1 and TRBJ2-4; 10 bases line up with TRBD2. V trimming: 3 bases; J trimming: 9 bases; junction bases outside the gene matches: 17. The CDR3 loop spans 17 amino acids. The V gene's germline CDR1 is DFQATT and CDR2 SNEGSKA (reference sequence). The CDR3 nucleotides read TGCAGTGCTAGCGTACTAGCGGGGCTCCTCGGGTCGGGCATTCAGTACTTC. Protein: CSASVLAGLLGSGIQYF.

V is TRBV7-2 and J is TRBJ2-7, with TRBD1 matching over 8 bases. Germline V gives CDR1 SGHTA, CDR2 FQGNSA. Unmatched junction bases numbered 10, after V lost 5 bases and J lost 7 bases. The CDR3 has 14 amino acids. CDR3 residues: CASSRYGQGREQYF. The CDR3 DNA is TGTGCCAGCAGCCGCTATGGACAGGGCCGGGAGCAGTACTTC.

This clonotype was detected ten times or more. J is TRBJ2-1 and V is TRBV6-2 or TRBV6-3; 7 bases are a match to TRBD2. V gave up 2 bases and J gave up 7 bases; unmatched junction bases: 8. CDR3 length equals 15 residues. Germline V gene lookup returns CDR1 MNHEY and CDR2 SVGEGT. The CDR3 DNA reads as TGTGCCAGCAGTTACCTCAGGAGGCGGGGGAATGAGCAGTTCTTC. It encodes CASSYLRRRGNEQFF.

CDR3 DNA: TGTGCCAGCAGCTCCTTAGCGGGGGGGCATAGCACAGATACGCAGTATTTT. Amino acids: CASSSLAGGHSTDTQYF. The chain employs TRBV5-4 and TRBJ2-3; 11 bases map to TRBD2. The germline V gene encodes CDR1 SGHNT and CDR2 YYREEE (reference sequence). This CDR3 comprises 17 residues. The J segment lost 0 bases and the V segment lost 3 bases, leaving 6 bases of the junction unmatched.

The rearrangement links TRBV10-3 to TRBJ2-1; 7 bases fit TRBD2. The CDR3 consists of 15 residues. V shed 3 bases and J 4 bases; nucleotides not matched to a gene: 6. Germline CDR1 ENHRY, CDR2 SYGVKD. The CDR3 coding sequence is TGTGCCATCAGTGAAGGGCTAGCGGAATACAATGAGCAGTTCTTC. It translates to CAISEGLAEYNEQFF.

This clonotype came up a few times. The V and J genes are TRBV10-3 and TRBJ2-1; 11 bases match TRBD2. V lost 6 bases to trimming and J lost 6 bases; unmatched junction nucleotides: 1. This CDR3 contains 13 residues. Germline V lookup: CDR1 ENHRY, CDR2 SYGVKD. CDR3 region: CAIRLAGVNEQFF. Here the CDR3 DNA reads TGTGCCATCAGACTAGCGGGGGTCAATGAGCAGTTCTTC.

The J gene is TRBJ1-1, the V gene TRBV11-2; TRBD1 agrees at 7 bases. V shed 5 bases, J shed 2 bases, and the junction held 5 bases outside the gene matches. Per germline, CDR1 SGHAT and CDR2 FQNNGV. There are 14 residues in the CDR3. This CDR3 reads CASSGRGGNTEAFF. The CDR3 DNA sequence: TGTGCCAGCAGCGGCAGGGGGGGAAACACTGAAGCTTTCTTT. Full variable domain (rest looked up from reference TRBV11-2 and TRBJ1-1): EAGVAQSPRYKIIEKRQSVAFWCNPISGHATLYWYQQILGQGPKLLIQFQNNGVVDDSQLPKDRFSAERLKGVDSTLKIQPAKLEDSAVYLCASSGRGGNTEAFFGQGTRLTVV.

This clonotype appeared many times. J is TRBJ1-4 and V is TRBV7-2; tentative D call: TRBD1 (5 bases). Trimming cost V 1 base and J 8 bases, with 14 bases left between them. CDR3 length equals 15 residues. The germline gives CDR1 SGHTA, CDR2 FQGNSA. The CDR3 region is CASSLVTGDREKLFF. CDR3 DNA sequence: TGTGCCAGCAGCTTAGTGACCGGGGACCGGGAAAAACTGTTTTTT.

V and J are TRBV7-9 and TRBJ2-4; D might be TRBD1 or TRBD2, each matching 5 bases. This CDR3 is built from 15 residues. The V gene lost 6 bases and the J gene lost 0 bases, with 12 bases spanning the gap. Germline V gene data show CDR1 as SEHNR and CDR2 as FQNEAQ (reference sequence). The CDR3 here is CASREGLGAKNIQYF. In nucleotides, the CDR3 is TGTGCCAGCAGAGAGGGGTTGGGAGCCAAAAACATTCAGTACTTC.

J is TRBJ2-1 and V is TRBV24-1; a possible D gene is TRBD2 (7 bases). Germline V lookup: CDR1 KGHDR, CDR2 SFDVKD. Trimming took off 5 bases at V and 3 bases at J, with 16 bases between the two ends. The CDR3 loop spans 16 amino acids. CDR3 nucleotide sequence: TGTGCCACCAGTGGTGGGGGGGGCGTTGGCTACAATGAGCAGTTCTTC. Amino acid sequence: CATSGGGGVGYNEQFF.

The chain combines TRBV18 with TRBJ1-2, with D tentatively TRBD1 (6 bases). This CDR3 has 13 residues. V lost 3 bases to trimming and J lost 4 bases, with 9 bases between them. Germline values: CDR1 KGHSH, CDR2 LQKENI. CDR3 sequence: CASSPSGAYGYTF. The CDR3, as DNA: TGTGCCAGCTCACCTTCAGGGGCCTATGGCTACACCTTC.

This clonotype was seen a few times. The rearrangement joins TRBV6-1 to TRBJ2-2; the match to TRBD2 covers 7 bases. Germline CDR1 MNHNS, CDR2 SASEGT. The V segment lost 4 bases and the J segment 4 bases; nucleotides outside the gene matches: 3. This CDR3 comprises 14 residues. The CDR3 sequence is CASSVPGGTGELFF. CDR3 sequence (DNA): TGTGCCAGCAGTGTGCCGGGGGGCACCGGGGAGCTGTTTTTT.